These 9 T cell receptor beta chains were sequenced from one sample in a study of cytomegalovirus exposure and HLA in healthy donors. It was with 60 Vbeta and 13 Jbeta primers that the PCR ran. This table comes from immunoSEQ multiplex PCR, and its TCRdb copy is limited to in-frame clones, with some not included. Among about 150,000 clones, about 75% were seen once, and the ten largest hold approximately 0.66%. Sample: PBMCs. The origin of the receptors is a male donor in good health and CMV-seronegative.

There are a few counts of this clone. This rearrangement joins TRBV5-4 to TRBJ2-7; TRBD2 matches at 8 bases. The germline V gene encodes CDR1 SGHNT and CDR2 YYREEE (reference sequence). The length of the CDR3 is 13 residues. J gave up 3 bases and V 4 bases, and 3 bases lay outside the gene matches. CDR3 coding DNA: TGTGCCAGCAGCCCGGGACTAGTCTACGAGCAGTACTTC. Amino acid sequence: CASSPGLVYEQYF.

The chain carries TRBV5-1 and TRBJ2-3; 15 bases line up with TRBD2. The CDR3 contains 13 residues. The germline gives CDR1 SGHRS, CDR2 YFSETQ. V gave up 3 bases and J gave up 13 bases; unmatched junction bases: 3. As DNA, the CDR3 is TGCGCCAGCAGCTCCGGACTAGCGGGGGGGGAGTATTTT. It encodes CASSSGLAGGEYF.

This chain links TRBV7-3 with TRBJ2-7; 8 bases are a match to TRBD2. CDR3 length: 13 residues. V shed 7 bases and J 7 bases; nucleotides not matched to a gene: 9. The germline V gene encodes CDR1 SGHTA and CDR2 FQGTGA. CDR3 sequence (DNA): TGTGCCAGCACCCCCGGGGGGGCGCGGGAGCAGTACTTC. Translating gives CASTPGGAREQYF.

The chain has TRBV4-1 and TRBJ2-1, with 13 bases that match TRBD2. V was clipped by 2 bases and J by 7 bases; unmatched bases: 8. The CDR3 spans 17 residues. Germline V gene sequence: CDR1 MGHRA, CDR2 YSYEKL. In nucleotides, the CDR3 is TGCGCCAGCAGCCAAATACTAGCGGGAGGGCCAATGAATGAGCAGTTCTTC. Translation: CASSQILAGGPMNEQFF.

The CDR3 is CASSLLGVGYGYTF. As DNA, the CDR3 is TGTGCCAGCAGTTTATTAGGGGTTGGCTATGGCTACACCTTC. The gene calls are TRBV27 and TRBJ1-2; the D gene is possibly TRBD1 (5 bases). Germline lookup yields CDR1 MNHEY and CDR2 SMNVEV (reference sequence). The CDR3 is 14 residues long. V was clipped by 1 base and J by 4 bases, with 10 bases between them.

A few counts support this clone. The J gene is TRBJ2-5, the V gene TRBV9; TRBD2 is a possible D gene (5 bases). The germline V and J ends were trimmed by 4 bases and 4 bases, with 11 bases remaining between them. The CDR3 sequence is 13 residues long. The germline gives CDR1 SGDLS, CDR2 YYNGEE. CDR3 nucleotide sequence: TGTGCCAGCAGCTTGCGCGGAGGAGAGACCCAGTACTTC. This encodes CASSLRGGETQYF. The entire variable domain, with the rest obtained from reference TRBV9 and TRBJ2-5, is as follows: DSGVTQTPKHLITATGQRVTLRCSPRSGDLSVYWYQQSLDQGLQFLIQYYNGEERAKGNILERFSAQQFPDLHSELNLSSLELGDSALYFCASSLRGGETQYFGPGTRLLVL.

This chain links TRBV4-3 with TRBJ2-5, with a tentative D call TRBD2 (5 bases). The CDR3 has 14 residues. V dropped 4 bases and J dropped 5 bases, with 14 bases sitting between them. Germline V gene data show CDR1 as LGHNA and CDR2 as YSLEER. The CDR3 sequence: CASSRIGVLETQYF. CDR3 DNA: TGCGCCAGCAGCCGCATCGGGGTTTTGGAGACCCAGTACTTC.

For this clone: One end of the junction is discordant with germline, which a read error may explain. V usage is TRBV7-9 and J usage is TRBJ2-5, with D unresolved. Germline CDR1 SEHNR, CDR2 FQNEAQ (reference sequence). The CDR3 is made up of 14 amino acids. CDR3 sequence reads: CSSSLIGDQETQYF. CDR3 coding DNA: TGTTCCAGCAGCTTAATCGGAGACCAAGAGACCCAGTACTTC.

The chain is built from TRBV7-2 and TRBJ2-7, with 9 bases aligning to TRBD2. The CDR3 covers 14 residues. J was trimmed by 2 bases and V by 6 bases; bases with no gene match: 5. Germline V gene lookup returns CDR1 SGHTA and CDR2 FQGNSA. The CDR3 bases are TGTGCCAGCAGACCGTCTAGCGGGACCTACGAGCAGTACTTC. This sequence encodes CASRPSSGTYEQYF.